This is a list of T cell receptor beta chains from one sample in a study of shared clonotypes between healthy human individuals. TCRdb keeps only in-frame clones here, not all; method: immunoSEQ multiplex PCR. The sample gives 1.4 million or so clones, less than 99% of which show up once; around 0.38% is in the top ten. Material for sequencing was naive CD4+ T cells sorted from blood. Source of these receptors: a man younger than 40 in good health. CDR3s include the opening cysteine and the closing phenylalanine or tryptophan. Fields, in order: CDR3 DNA, CDR3 protein, clone size, J gene, D gene, V gene. The D gene is left open where the match is weak. Clone sizes are given selectively: once, few, many, or a class where the clone is expanded.

cdr3_nt: TGTGCCAGCAGCTTTCGACTAGCCAATGAGCAGTTCTTC; cdr3_aa: CASSFRLANEQFF; clone_size: .; j_call: TRBJ2-1; d_call: TRBD2; v_call: TRBV11-2
cdr3_nt: TGTGCCAGCTCACCCTGGACAGCACAAGAGACCCAGTACTTC; cdr3_aa: CASSPWTAQETQYF; clone_size: .; j_call: TRBJ2-5; d_call: .; v_call: TRBV18
cdr3_nt: TGTGCCAGCAGCTTAGGACTGAAGGTCTACGAGCAGTACTTC; cdr3_aa: CASSLGLKVYEQYF; clone_size: .; j_call: TRBJ2-7; d_call: .; v_call: TRBV11-1
cdr3_nt: TGTGCCAGTAGTATGTTACTAGCGGAGAGGGAGACCCAGTACTTC; cdr3_aa: CASSMLLAERETQYF; clone_size: .; j_call: TRBJ2-5; d_call: TRBD2; v_call: TRBV19
cdr3_nt: TGTGCCAGCTCACCAGTCAAGGACCGTCAAGGCGGCTACACCTTC; cdr3_aa: CASSPVKDRQGGYTF; clone_size: .; j_call: TRBJ1-2; d_call: .; v_call: TRBV18
cdr3_nt: TGTGCCAGCTCACAAAACGTCGACAGCCAAGAGACCCAGTACTTC; cdr3_aa: CASSQNVDSQETQYF; clone_size: .; j_call: TRBJ2-5; d_call: .; v_call: TRBV18
cdr3_nt: TGTGCCAGCAGTGAAGCGCTTCGAGGATTGGGACTTGGACAGCACTCCTACGAGCAGTACTTC; cdr3_aa: CASSEALRGLGLGQHSYEQYF; clone_size: once; j_call: TRBJ2-7; d_call: .; v_call: TRBV2
cdr3_nt: TGCGCCAGCAGCTTGCGAATGTTGGGCGGTGGAGGGGAAAAACTGTTTTTT; cdr3_aa: CASSLRMLGGGGEKLFF; clone_size: .; j_call: TRBJ1-4; d_call: .; v_call: TRBV5-1
cdr3_nt: TGTGCCAGCAGTGATCTAGGGTATAGCAATCAGCCCCAGCATTTT; cdr3_aa: CASSDLGYSNQPQHF; clone_size: .; j_call: TRBJ1-5; d_call: .; v_call: TRBV2
cdr3_nt: TGTGCCAGCAGTATCCGGGCAACGGGAAGCGGGACTGAAGCTTTCTTT; cdr3_aa: CASSIRATGSGTEAFF; clone_size: .; j_call: TRBJ1-1; d_call: .; v_call: TRBV27
cdr3_nt: TGTGCCAGCAGCCCCCGGCAGGGCAGTTCTAGCACAGATACGCAGTATTTT; cdr3_aa: CASSPRQGSSSTDTQYF; clone_size: .; j_call: TRBJ2-3; d_call: .; v_call: TRBV4-2
cdr3_nt: TGTGCCACCAGCAGAGCTAGTAACGAGCAGTACTTC; cdr3_aa: CATSRASNEQYF; clone_size: .; j_call: TRBJ2-7; d_call: .; v_call: TRBV15
cdr3_nt: TGTGCCAGCAGTGAAGAGCGAGGGTATGGCTACACCTTC; cdr3_aa: CASSEERGYGYTF; clone_size: .; j_call: TRBJ1-2; d_call: .; v_call: TRBV2
cdr3_nt: TGTGCCAGCAGTTACTATTTGGGGGCTGGGACTGAAGCTTTCTTT; cdr3_aa: CASSYYLGAGTEAFF; clone_size: .; j_call: TRBJ1-1; d_call: .; v_call: TRBV6-6
cdr3_nt: TGTGCCATCAGTGCCCAGGGGGATGAGACCCAGTACTTC; cdr3_aa: CAISAQGDETQYF; clone_size: .; j_call: TRBJ2-5; d_call: TRBD1; v_call: TRBV10-3
cdr3_nt: TGTGCCAGCAGACAGGGGCCCACACCTTCGAACACTGAAGCTTTCTTT; cdr3_aa: CASRQGPTPSNTEAFF; clone_size: .; j_call: TRBJ1-1; d_call: TRBD1; v_call: TRBV27
cdr3_nt: TGTGCCAGCAGCTTAGCGGGAGCCCCCCCAGATACGCAGTATTTT; cdr3_aa: CASSLAGAPPDTQYF; clone_size: .; j_call: TRBJ2-3; d_call: .; v_call: TRBV11-2
cdr3_nt: TGTGCCAGCAGTTTTTTGAGGGGGCGCGGCACAGATACGCAGTATTTT; cdr3_aa: CASSFLRGRGTDTQYF; clone_size: .; j_call: TRBJ2-3; d_call: TRBD1; v_call: TRBV27
cdr3_nt: TGTGCCAGCAGCGAGAGCCGGGACAACTCCTACGAGCAGTACTTC; cdr3_aa: CASSESRDNSYEQYF; clone_size: .; j_call: TRBJ2-7; d_call: .; v_call: TRBV9
cdr3_nt: TGTGCCAGCAGCTTTGGGAGTCAAGTCAACACTGAAGCTTTCTTT; cdr3_aa: CASSFGSQVNTEAFF; clone_size: .; j_call: TRBJ1-1; d_call: .; v_call: TRBV5-4
cdr3_nt: TGTGCCAGCACCCCCGCGGCTAGCGGAACAGATACGCAGTATTTT; cdr3_aa: CASTPAASGTDTQYF; clone_size: .; j_call: TRBJ2-3; d_call: TRBD2; v_call: TRBV27
cdr3_nt: TGTGCCACCAGCAGAGAGGGGACTTGGCAGGGCGATGAAAAACTGTTTTTT; cdr3_aa: CATSREGTWQGDEKLFF; clone_size: .; j_call: TRBJ1-4; d_call: .; v_call: TRBV15
cdr3_nt: TGTGCCAGCAGCTTCGGGGTTACGTACAATGAGCAGTTCTTC; cdr3_aa: CASSFGVTYNEQFF; clone_size: .; j_call: TRBJ2-1; d_call: .; v_call: TRBV7-2
cdr3_nt: TGTGCCACCACCAGGGACAGGGAACGCGAGCAGTACTTC; cdr3_aa: CATTRDREREQYF; clone_size: .; j_call: TRBJ2-7; d_call: TRBD1; v_call: TRBV6-1
cdr3_nt: TGTGCCAGCAGCCCGGGACAGGGGGCGCTTACCGGGGAGCTGTTTTTT; cdr3_aa: CASSPGQGALTGELFF; clone_size: .; j_call: TRBJ2-2; d_call: TRBD1; v_call: TRBV5-4
cdr3_nt: TGCGCCAGCAACTCCCCGGACAATGCTAACTATGGCTACACCTTC; cdr3_aa: CASNSPDNANYGYTF; clone_size: .; j_call: TRBJ1-2; d_call: .; v_call: TRBV5-1
cdr3_nt: TGTGCCATCAGTGATTGGGCTGGGCAGGATCCCTACGAGCAGTACTTC; cdr3_aa: CAISDWAGQDPYEQYF; clone_size: .; j_call: TRBJ2-7; d_call: .; v_call: TRBV10-3
cdr3_nt: TGTGCCAGCTCCCGCTCCAGGACTAGCGGCGCCGCGAACACCGGGGAGCTGTTTTTT; cdr3_aa: CASSRSRTSGAANTGELFF; clone_size: .; j_call: TRBJ2-2; d_call: TRBD2; v_call: TRBV18
cdr3_nt: TGTGCCAGCAGCTCAGCACAACTGGGTGAGCAGTTCTTC; cdr3_aa: CASSSAQLGEQFF; clone_size: once; j_call: TRBJ2-1; d_call: .; v_call: TRBV5-4
cdr3_nt: TGTGCCAGCAGCCCAGAGGGCTTTCGAGGCTCCTACAATGAGCAGTTCTTC; cdr3_aa: CASSPEGFRGSYNEQFF; clone_size: once; j_call: TRBJ2-1; d_call: .; v_call: TRBV7-2
cdr3_nt: TGCGCCAGCAGCCAAACGACAGCCGGGTCCTATGGCTACACCTTC; cdr3_aa: CASSQTTAGSYGYTF; clone_size: .; j_call: TRBJ1-2; d_call: .; v_call: TRBV4-3
cdr3_nt: TGTGCCAGCAGCTCCATTTCCAGTGTTGAGCCCCAGCATTTT; cdr3_aa: CASSSISSVEPQHF; clone_size: .; j_call: TRBJ1-5; d_call: .; v_call: TRBV7-9
cdr3_nt: TGTGCCAGCAGCCTCCTTGGACAGGGAACTATGGAGACCCAGTACTTC; cdr3_aa: CASSLLGQGTMETQYF; clone_size: .; j_call: TRBJ2-5; d_call: TRBD1; v_call: TRBV13
cdr3_nt: TGTGCCAGCAGTCGGACGGGGGGAATCTACGAGCAGTACTTC; cdr3_aa: CASSRTGGIYEQYF; clone_size: .; j_call: TRBJ2-7; d_call: TRBD2; v_call: TRBV6-5
cdr3_nt: TGTGCCAGCAGTGGACAGGCGAACACTGAAGCTTTCTTT; cdr3_aa: CASSGQANTEAFF; clone_size: .; j_call: TRBJ1-1; d_call: .; v_call: TRBV2
cdr3_nt: TGTGCCAGCAGAGCTATACACGAGCAGTTCTTC; cdr3_aa: CASRAIHEQFF; clone_size: .; j_call: TRBJ2-1; d_call: .; v_call: TRBV2
cdr3_nt: TGTGCCATCAGTGGGACAGGGGGCGGGCGGACTGAAGCTTTCTTT; cdr3_aa: CAISGTGGGRTEAFF; clone_size: .; j_call: TRBJ1-1; d_call: TRBD1; v_call: TRBV10-3
cdr3_nt: TGCGCCAGCAGCTTGGGACTAGCGGGAGGGCGAGGAGCAGATACGCAGTATTTT; cdr3_aa: CASSLGLAGGRGADTQYF; clone_size: .; j_call: TRBJ2-3; d_call: TRBD2; v_call: TRBV5-1
cdr3_nt: TGTGCCAGCACGACAGGGGTGAACACTGAAGCTTTCTTT; cdr3_aa: CASTTGVNTEAFF; clone_size: once; j_call: TRBJ1-1; d_call: TRBD1; v_call: TRBV7-9
cdr3_nt: TGTGCCAGCAGTACCCTTCGAGGGGGGCCCCGCTATGGCTACACCTTC; cdr3_aa: CASSTLRGGPRYGYTF; clone_size: .; j_call: TRBJ1-2; d_call: .; v_call: TRBV28
cdr3_nt: TGTGCCAGCTCACCCCTGAATCGAGGGGGCGGCTCCTACGAGCAGTACTTC; cdr3_aa: CASSPLNRGGGSYEQYF; clone_size: .; j_call: TRBJ2-7; d_call: TRBD1; v_call: TRBV18
cdr3_nt: TGTGCCAGCAGCCAGAGACAGGGATCAAGGCTCACCACAGATACGCAGTATTTT; cdr3_aa: CASSQRQGSRLTTDTQYF; clone_size: .; j_call: TRBJ2-3; d_call: TRBD1; v_call: TRBV7-8
cdr3_nt: TGTGCCATCAGTGCCGGCCTCCTTTATGGCTACACCTTC; cdr3_aa: CAISAGLLYGYTF; clone_size: .; j_call: TRBJ1-2; d_call: .; v_call: TRBV10-3
cdr3_nt: TGCGCCAGCAGCCAAGCTTTGACGGGACAGGGAGACTACGAGCAGTACTTC; cdr3_aa: CASSQALTGQGDYEQYF; clone_size: once; j_call: TRBJ2-7; d_call: TRBD1; v_call: TRBV4-3
cdr3_nt: TGTGCCAGCCGCGGGACAGGGAACTATGGCTACACCTTC; cdr3_aa: CASRGTGNYGYTF; clone_size: .; j_call: TRBJ1-2; d_call: TRBD1; v_call: TRBV2
cdr3_nt: TGTGCCAGCTCACCCCTCGGACAGGGGGCGCCAAGGGAGCAGTACTTC; cdr3_aa: CASSPLGQGAPREQYF; clone_size: .; j_call: TRBJ2-7; d_call: TRBD1; v_call: TRBV18
cdr3_nt: TGTGCCAGCAGTTTGGGGGGAAACTCTGGAAACACCATATATTTT; cdr3_aa: CASSLGGNSGNTIYF; clone_size: .; j_call: TRBJ1-3; d_call: .; v_call: TRBV9